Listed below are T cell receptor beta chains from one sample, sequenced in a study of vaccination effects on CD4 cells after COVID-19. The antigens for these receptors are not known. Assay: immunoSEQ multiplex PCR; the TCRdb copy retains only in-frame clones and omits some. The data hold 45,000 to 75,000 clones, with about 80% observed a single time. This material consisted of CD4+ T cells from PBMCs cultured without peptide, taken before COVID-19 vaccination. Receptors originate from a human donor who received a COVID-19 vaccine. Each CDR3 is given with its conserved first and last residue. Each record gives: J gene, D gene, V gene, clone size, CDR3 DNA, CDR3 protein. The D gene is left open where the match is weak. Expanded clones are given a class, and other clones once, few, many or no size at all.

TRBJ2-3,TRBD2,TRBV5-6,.,TGTGCCAGCAGCTTGGAGCGGGGGGGCAAGGATACGCAGTATTTT,CASSLERGGKDTQYF
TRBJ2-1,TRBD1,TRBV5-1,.,TGCGCCAGCAGCTTCCAGGGGGGACAGGGCTACAATGAGCAGTTCTTC,CASSFQGGQGYNEQFF
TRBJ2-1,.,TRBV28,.,TGTGCCAGCAGTTTGGGGGGCTACAATGAGCAGTTCTTC,CASSLGGYNEQFF
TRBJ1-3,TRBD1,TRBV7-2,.,TGTGCCAGCAGCTCCCGGACAGGGTCCTCTGGAAACACCATATATTTT,CASSSRTGSSGNTIYF
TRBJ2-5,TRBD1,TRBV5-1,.,TGCGCCAGCAGTCAATCACAGGGGAATCAAGAGACCCAGTACTTC,CASSQSQGNQETQYF
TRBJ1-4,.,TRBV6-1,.,TGTGCCAGCAGTGAACAGAGGCAGGGGAATGAAAAACTGTTTTTT,CASSEQRQGNEKLFF
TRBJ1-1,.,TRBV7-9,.,TGTGCCAGCAGCTTAGAGAGTACCACTGAAGCTTTCTTT,CASSLESTTEAFF
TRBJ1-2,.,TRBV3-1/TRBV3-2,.,TGTGCCAGCAGCCAATGGGCATACGGCTACACCTTC,CASSQWAYGYTF
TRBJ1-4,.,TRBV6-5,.,TGTGCCAGCAGCCGGACCGTAGCAACTAATGAAAAACTGTTTTTT,CASSRTVATNEKLFF
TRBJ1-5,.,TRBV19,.,TGTGCCAGTAGTCGCAGGGTAGACCAGCCCCAGCATTTT,CASSRRVDQPQHF
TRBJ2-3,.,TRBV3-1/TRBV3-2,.,TGTGCCAGCAGCTCAATGGCACACCCCTATAACACAGATACGCAGTATTTT,CASSSMAHPYNTDTQYF
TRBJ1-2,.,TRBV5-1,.,TGCGCCAGCAGCCTTGGGCAGGGAGGTAACTATGGCTACACCTTC,CASSLGQGGNYGYTF
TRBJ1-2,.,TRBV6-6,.,TGTGCCAGCAGTTACGCGGGTTCTGGCTATGGCTACACCTTC,CASSYAGSGYGYTF
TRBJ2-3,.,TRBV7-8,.,TGTGCCAGCAGCCGAGATAGGGCAGATACGCAGTATTTT,CASSRDRADTQYF
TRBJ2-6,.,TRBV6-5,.,TGTGCCAGCAGCACAGGCTCTGGGGCCAACGTCCTGACTTTC,CASSTGSGANVLTF
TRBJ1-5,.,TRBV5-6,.,TGTGCCAGCAGCGGAAGTCGGGAAGGTAATCAGCCCCAGCATTTT,CASSGSREGNQPQHF
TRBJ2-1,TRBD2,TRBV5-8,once,TGTGCCAGCAGGCGCGGGGGAACCAGGAATGAGCAGTTCTTC,CASRRGGTRNEQFF
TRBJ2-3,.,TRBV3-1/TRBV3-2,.,TGTGCCAGCACGCTCCAGGGGTCCACAGATACGCAGTATTTT,CASTLQGSTDTQYF